Below, 30 T cell receptor beta chains from the same sample are listed, as sequenced in a study of control samples from healthy donors and cancer patients. Profiled with immunoSEQ multiplex PCR; TCRdb holds only in-frame clones, not every one. The table includes around 200,000 clones, approximately 92% detected once. The sample comprised blood. The receptors originated from a man aged 18 to 29 in good health.

This chain uses TRBV4-1 with TRBJ2-3; D gene ambiguous. The germline gives CDR1 MGHRA, CDR2 YSYEKL. CDR3 size: 15 residues. Between the trimmed V and J ends, which lost 0 bases and 6 bases, there was a span of 13 bases. The CDR3: CASSQDPIEWDTQYF. CDR3 coding DNA: TGCGCCAGCAGCCAAGATCCGATTGAGTGGGATACGCAGTATTTT.

The chain links TRBV6-5 to TRBJ2-1; TRBD1 agrees at 9 bases. Germline-derived CDR1 and CDR2 are MNHEY and SVGAGI. Germline trimming cut 6 bases from V and 6 bases from J; bases unmatched to any gene: 6. The CDR3 consists of 14 residues. The CDR3 bases are TGTGCCAGCAGGGGATTGGACAGGGGCAATGAGCAGTTCTTC. Its translation is CASRGLDRGNEQFF.

Details on this clone: This specimen includes other DNA sequences encoding the same CDR3. The chain joins TRBV5-1 to TRBJ2-2; TRBD1 matches 7 bases. Trimming at V came to 2 bases and at J to 1 base, leaving 2 bases not matched to a gene. Germline loops: CDR1 SGHRS, CDR2 YFSETQ. CDR3 size: 15 residues. The CDR3 sequence: CASSLAGGNTGELFF. The CDR3 DNA reads TGCGCCAGCAGCTTAGCAGGGGGGAACACCGGGGAGCTGTTTTTT. The variable domain in full, with the rest retrieved from reference TRBV5-1 and TRBJ2-2, is KAGVTQTPRYLIKTRGQQVTLSCSPISGHRSVSWYQQTPGQGLQFLFEYFSETQRNKGNFPGRFSGRQFSNSRSEMNVSTLELGDSALYLCASSLAGGNTGELFFGEGSRLTVL.

CDR3 coding DNA: TGTGCCACCAGTGATTCAGGGACAGGGCGTACCGGGGAGCTGTTTTTT. This sequence encodes CATSDSGTGRTGELFF. The V gene is TRBV24-1, the J gene TRBJ2-2; 9 bases agree with TRBD1. V was pared by 2 bases and J by 5 bases, with 5 bases of the junction left unmatched. This CDR3 contains 16 residues. CDR1 KGHDR and CDR2 SFDVKD come from the germline V gene.

The rearrangement joins TRBV7-3 to TRBJ2-5, with 12 bases aligning to TRBD2. J gave up 4 bases and V 5 bases, and 2 bases lay outside the gene matches. CDR1 is SGHTA and CDR2 is FQGTGA in the germline V gene. The CDR3 is made up of 14 amino acids. The CDR3 DNA reads TGTGCCAGCAGCCCTAGCGGGGGGGCAGAGACCCAGTACTTC. Translation gives CASSPSGGAETQYF.

CDR3 nucleotide sequence: TGCGCCAGCAGCTTTGACACCCTTCTCTCCTACGAGCAGTACTTC. Encoded protein: CASSFDTLLSYEQYF. The J gene is TRBJ2-7, the V gene TRBV5-1; D ambiguous. The CDR3 is 15 residues long. Per the germline V gene, CDR1 is SGHRS and CDR2 is YFSETQ. V lost 2 bases to trimming and J lost 0 bases, with 12 bases between them.

This clone occurred a few times. This chain links TRBV18 with TRBJ1-5; no clear D gene. Looked up from germline, CDR1 is KGHSH and CDR2 is LQKENI. The CDR3 has 13 amino acids. The V end was cut by 6 bases, the J end by 5 bases, with 11 bases between. The CDR3 region has the DNA TGTGCCAGCTCCACGACAAGGGATCAGCCCCAGCATTTT. Translated: CASSTTRDQPQHF.

This chain connects TRBV6-5 to TRBJ2-1; D is uncertain. CDR1 and CDR2 (germline): MNHEY, SVGAGI. V was shortened by 7 bases and J by 6 bases, with 16 bases between the two germline ends. The CDR3 length is 14 residues. CDR3 loop: CASTSNGPSNEQFF. The CDR3 DNA follows: TGTGCCAGCACCAGCAATGGGCCCTCCAATGAGCAGTTCTTC.

J is TRBJ2-1 and V is TRBV4-2; either TRBD1 or TRBD2 may fit D (5 bases each). V was cut by 1 base and J by 4 bases, with 8 bases left in between. CDR1 is LGHNA and CDR2 is YNFKEQ in the germline V gene. The CDR3 loop spans 14 amino acids. Here the CDR3 reads CASSQAGRYNEQFF. CDR3 nucleotides: TGTGCCAGCAGCCAAGCGGGGCGATACAATGAGCAGTTCTTC.

The chain recombines TRBV7-2 with TRBJ1-2; D perhaps matches TRBD1 (6 bases). This CDR3 spans 15 amino acids. Germline assignment: CDR1 SGHTA and CDR2 FQGNSA. The V end was cut by 3 bases, the J end by 2 bases, with 13 bases between. CDR3 sequence (DNA): TGTGCCAGCAGCTTCGACAGGCAAACAAACTATGGCTACACCTTC. Encoded protein: CASSFDRQTNYGYTF.

The chain has TRBV27 and TRBJ1-6, with no clear D. From germline, CDR1 is MNHEY and CDR2 SMNVEV (reference sequence). The V and J ends lost 6 bases and 10 bases respectively, with 13 bases between them. The CDR3 spans 13 residues. CDR3 DNA sequence: TGTGCCAGCAGATACACTGGACGGTCACCCCTCCACTTT. It translates to CASRYTGRSPLHF.

The chain couples TRBV4-1 to TRBJ2-7; D tentatively fits TRBD1 or TRBD2 (5 bases each). CDR3 length: 13 residues. Germline CDR1 is MGHRA and CDR2 is YSYEKL. The germline V and J ends were trimmed by 4 bases and 5 bases, with 12 bases remaining between them. The DNA of the CDR3 is TGCGCCAGCAGCCCTAGAGGGGACGACGAGCAGTACTTC. This gives the protein CASSPRGDDEQYF.

The rearrangement links TRBV6-5 to TRBJ2-7, with 7 bases identical to TRBD1. Trimming took 5 bases from V and 4 from J; bases not matched to a gene: 8. The CDR3 contains 14 residues. CDR1 and CDR2 from the germline V gene are MNHEY and SVGAGI. Here the CDR3 reads CASSRNKGAYEQYF. As DNA, the CDR3 is TGTGCCAGCAGTCGTAACAAGGGGGCATACGAGCAGTACTTC.

The rearrangement links TRBV7-2 to TRBJ2-3; 8 nucleotides line up with TRBD2. CDR3 length: 15 amino acids. CDR1 is SGHTA and CDR2 is FQGNSA in the germline V gene. The J segment lost 4 bases and the V segment lost 6 bases, leaving 9 bases of the junction unmatched. CDR3 sequence (DNA): TGTGCCAGCAGTACCCGCGGGGGGACTGCAGATACGCAGTATTTT. Translating gives CASSTRGGTADTQYF.

The V call is TRBV18, the J call TRBJ2-1; 8 bases fit TRBD2. The CDR3 has 16 amino acids. Germline V gives CDR1 KGHSH, CDR2 LQKENI. V gave up 2 bases and J gave up 1 base; unmatched junction bases: 4. The CDR3 nucleotides are TGTGCCAGCTCACCAGAGCGGGGGCTGTCCTACAATGAGCAGTTCTTC. Residues: CASSPERGLSYNEQFF.

The chain joins TRBV6-5 to TRBJ2-7; 9 positions agree with TRBD1. CDR3 length equals 13 residues. The V gene end was trimmed by 5 bases and the J gene end by 6 bases; junction bases not matched to a gene: 5. The germline V gene encodes CDR1 MNHEY and CDR2 SVGAGI. Here the CDR3 reads CASSQGQGSEQYF. CDR3 in DNA: TGTGCCAGCAGTCAGGGACAGGGAAGCGAGCAGTACTTC.

The rearrangement uses TRBV5-4 and TRBJ2-1, with D maybe TRBD1 (6 bases). The CDR3 loop spans 16 amino acids. Germline CDR1 and CDR2: SGHNT and YYREEE (reference sequence). Deletions cut 4 bases from V and 6 bases from J, with 20 bases between. CDR3 DNA: TGTGCCAGCAGCCCTAAGCAGGGGAAAGGGGCCAATGAGCAGTTCTTC. Amino acid sequence: CASSPKQGKGANEQFF.

The J gene is TRBJ2-5, the V gene TRBV7-3, with 7 bases identical to TRBD2. The CDR3 has 13 residues. The germline V gene encodes CDR1 SGHTA and CDR2 FQGTGA. Germline trimming cut 6 bases from V and 1 base from J; bases unmatched to any gene: 2. CDR3 amino acids: CASSPGGQETQYF. The CDR3 nucleotides are TGTGCCAGCAGTCCGGGGGGCCAAGAGACCCAGTACTTC.

The V and J genes are TRBV7-3 and TRBJ2-5; TRBD1 might be the D (5 bases). This CDR3 is built from 15 residues. Trimming stripped 2 bases from V and 5 bases from J, with 15 bases between. Germline CDR1 is SGHTA and CDR2 is FQGTGA. In DNA, the CDR3 is TGTGCCAGCAGCTTATTGGGCAGTTCAGGGGAGACCCAGTACTTC. Amino acids: CASSLLGSSGETQYF.

The chain employs TRBV28 and TRBJ2-1; D is unresolved. Trimming shortened V by 0 bases and J by 6 bases, and 3 bases separated the two germline ends. CDR1 is MDHEN and CDR2 is SYDVKM in the germline V gene. The CDR3 has 12 amino acids. CDR3 in amino acids: CASSLWRNEQFF. CDR3 DNA: TGTGCCAGCAGTTTATGGCGCAATGAGCAGTTCTTC.

This rearrangement joins TRBV6-1 to TRBJ1-2; D is perhaps TRBD1 (5 bases). Germline-derived CDR1 and CDR2 are MNHNS and SASEGT. Trimming cost V 0 bases and J 1 base, with 6 bases left between them. The CDR3 extends over 14 amino acids. The CDR3 loop reads CASSEAGDNYGYTF. CDR3 DNA: TGTGCCAGCAGTGAAGCGGGGGATAACTATGGCTACACCTTC.

The chain couples TRBV27 to TRBJ1-5; TRBD1 aligns across 8 bases. Germline lookup yields CDR1 MNHEY and CDR2 SMNVEV (reference sequence). Germline trimming cut 1 base from V and 5 bases from J; bases unmatched to any gene: 22. The CDR3 spans 21 residues. For the CDR3, the DNA is TGTGCCAGCAGTTTATTATTGGGATCAGGGGGCGAGGGTAACGTTGATCAGCCCCAGCATTTT. This encodes CASSLLLGSGGEGNVDQPQHF.

V and J are TRBV18 and TRBJ2-1; TRBD1 is a possible D gene (5 bases). Germline V gene data show CDR1 as KGHSH and CDR2 as LQKENI. The V gene lost 3 bases and the J gene lost 7 bases, with 16 bases spanning the gap. The CDR3 runs to 15 residues. The CDR3 DNA is TGTGCCAGCTCACCGTTGCAAGGGGTTGGGAATGAGCAGTTCTTC. Translating it yields CASSPLQGVGNEQFF.

This clone was counted a single time. The chain employs TRBV2 and TRBJ2-7; 12 bases are a match to TRBD2. The germline gives CDR1 SNHLY, CDR2 FYNNEI. The CDR3 sequence is 15 residues long. With V trimmed by 2 bases and J by 6 bases, 5 bases remained unmatched. The CDR3 DNA reads as TGTGCCAGCAGTGAATCTAGCGGGGGGGCGACCGAGCAGTACTTC. The encoded protein is CASSESSGGATEQYF.

The chain is built from TRBV30 and TRBJ2-1, with D perhaps matching TRBD1 or TRBD2 (5 bases each). Per the germline V gene, CDR1 is GTSNPN and CDR2 is SVGIG (reference sequence). Trimming left V 2 bases short and J 7 bases short, with 6 bases between. The CDR3 spans 11 residues. CDR3 bases: TGTGCCTGGAGTTGGGGGAATGAGCAGTTCTTC. Translation gives CAWSWGNEQFF.

This clone was seen just once. The chain couples TRBV7-8 to TRBJ1-1; no firm D call. CDR1 and CDR2 from the germline V gene are SGHVS and FQNEAQ. Trimming removed 5 bases at V and 4 bases at J, with 8 bases between. The CDR3 is made up of 12 amino acids. The CDR3 loop is CASSGLGTEAFF. CDR3 in DNA: TGTGCCAGCAGCGGGTTAGGCACTGAAGCTTTCTTT.

This chain connects TRBV28 to TRBJ1-4; 7 bases agree with TRBD1. The CDR3 length is 14 residues. The germline V gene has CDR1 MDHEN and CDR2 SYDVKM. V shed 5 bases and J 7 bases; nucleotides not matched to a gene: 7. CDR3 amino acids: CASSAGTESEKLFF. For the CDR3, the DNA is TGTGCCAGCAGTGCCGGGACAGAAAGTGAAAAACTGTTTTTT.

The chain has TRBV28 and TRBJ1-4; D uncertain. Trimming removed 6 bases from V and 8 bases from J, with 7 bases in between. The CDR3 spans 11 residues. Per the germline V gene, CDR1 is MDHEN and CDR2 is SYDVKM. Here the CDR3 DNA reads TGTGCCAGCAGGAGCGGGGAAAAACTGTTTTTT. This sequence encodes CASRSGEKLFF.

The gene calls are TRBV2 and TRBJ1-4, with 8 positions matching TRBD1. This CDR3 spans 16 amino acids. CDR1 and CDR2 (germline): SNHLY, FYNNEI. After removal of 6 bases from V and 0 bases from J, the junction contained 6 bases not matched to a gene. The CDR3 protein is CASRRTGGATNEKLFF. DNA for the CDR3: TGTGCCAGCAGACGTACAGGGGGAGCAACTAATGAAAAACTGTTTTTT. The whole variable domain, filled in from reference TRBV2 and TRBJ1-4, reads EPEVTQTPSHQVTQMGQEVILRCVPISNHLYFYWYRQILGQKVEFLVSFYNNEISEKSEIFDDQFSVERPDGSNFTLKIRSTKLEDSAMYFCASRRTGGATNEKLFFGSGTQLSVL.

The chain employs TRBV5-6 and TRBJ2-6; maybe TRBD1 (7 bases). CDR3 length: 18 residues. CDR1 and CDR2 (germline): SGHDT, YYEEEE. V was trimmed by 2 bases and J by 0 bases, leaving 15 bases between them. The CDR3 sequence: CASSLGGRRGSGANVLTF. DNA of the CDR3: TGTGCCAGCAGCTTAGGGGGCAGGAGGGGCTCTGGGGCCAACGTCCTGACTTTC.